A selection of T cell receptor beta chains follows, all from one sample in a study of cytotoxic CD8 clonotypes in ibrutinib-treated CLL. The protocol was immunoSEQ multiplex PCR, while the TCRdb copy is restricted to in-frame clones and leaves out a portion. This table holds 200,000 to 250,000 clones, 79% found once. Sequencing used PBMCs, obtained after 12 months of ibrutinib treatment. These receptor sequences come from a human donor with chronic lymphocytic leukemia. Both conserved end residues are part of each CDR3. Each record gives: V gene, CDR3 length, CDR3 protein.

v_call: TRBV11-1; cdr3_length: 16; cdr3_aa: CASSSRPGASHNEQFF
v_call: TRBV30; cdr3_length: 13; cdr3_aa: CAWRSGAGVRQFF
v_call: TRBV5-5; cdr3_length: 16; cdr3_aa: CASSLVDSYMNTEAFF
v_call: TRBV28; cdr3_length: 13; cdr3_aa: CASSLLLGTEAFF
v_call: TRBV5-1; cdr3_length: 15; cdr3_aa: CASSLDWSSNQPQHF
v_call: TRBV28; cdr3_length: 12; cdr3_aa: CASRRAGNEQYF
v_call: TRBV5-8; cdr3_length: 13; cdr3_aa: CASSTGRSYEQYF
v_call: TRBV18; cdr3_length: 13; cdr3_aa: CASSGSSATVEFF
v_call: TRBV10-3; cdr3_length: 15; cdr3_aa: CAISTDSGSYNEQFF
v_call: TRBV30; cdr3_length: 19; cdr3_aa: CAWSSWRTSGGPNLYEQYF
v_call: TRBV6-1; cdr3_length: 13; cdr3_aa: CASSRQENTEAFF
v_call: TRBV28; cdr3_length: 14; cdr3_aa: CASSLRQVSYEQYF
v_call: TRBV27; cdr3_length: 14; cdr3_aa: CASSIGTGSDTIYF
v_call: TRBV5-6; cdr3_length: 15; cdr3_aa: CASSWDPGLNYGYTF
v_call: TRBV28; cdr3_length: 16; cdr3_aa: CASSTPQRGPNQPQHF
v_call: TRBV29-1; cdr3_length: 11; cdr3_aa: CSVDQGYGYTF
v_call: TRBV6-5; cdr3_length: 13; cdr3_aa: CASRTALNTEAFF
v_call: TRBV28; cdr3_length: 11; cdr3_aa: CASSIDRVQYF
v_call: TRBV19; cdr3_length: 16; cdr3_aa: CASSTWTSGPTGELFF
v_call: TRBV7-2; cdr3_length: 17; cdr3_aa: CASSSREGDVINNEQFF
v_call: TRBV7-2; cdr3_length: 13; cdr3_aa: CASSFGGLNEQYF
v_call: TRBV15; cdr3_length: 15; cdr3_aa: CATSTGGRGGTEAFF
v_call: TRBV6-5; cdr3_length: 15; cdr3_aa: CASSYSEAKPYEQYF
v_call: TRBV27; cdr3_length: 13; cdr3_aa: CASSKQGSYGYTF
v_call: TRBV2; cdr3_length: 15; cdr3_aa: CASGGTAGDLYGYTF
v_call: TRBV4-1; cdr3_length: 16; cdr3_aa: CASRQTSGVNSYEQYF
v_call: TRBV15; cdr3_length: 17; cdr3_aa: CATSRPLVRGSTDTQYF
v_call: TRBV7-2; cdr3_length: 13; cdr3_aa: CASSLGIQETQYF
v_call: TRBV29-1; cdr3_length: 15; cdr3_aa: CSVGEIQGPGNTIYF
v_call: TRBV25-1; cdr3_length: 16; cdr3_aa: CASSSGGEPGANVLTF
v_call: TRBV29-1; cdr3_length: 16; cdr3_aa: CSVEVWGGRDTDTQYF
v_call: TRBV6-1; cdr3_length: 14; cdr3_aa: CASSRGTGVNEQFF
v_call: TRBV5-6; cdr3_length: 13; cdr3_aa: CASSLGRTDTQYF
v_call: TRBV10-3; cdr3_length: 15; cdr3_aa: CAIFSAPGGSGGYTF
v_call: TRBV7-6; cdr3_length: 17; cdr3_aa: CASSLSHTDRGYNEQFF
v_call: TRBV5-1; cdr3_length: 16; cdr3_aa: CASSLGISGGTDTQYF
v_call: TRBV7-9; cdr3_length: 14; cdr3_aa: CASSLNVYPNEQFF
v_call: TRBV10-3; cdr3_length: 14; cdr3_aa: CAISGWRGRETQYF
v_call: TRBV18; cdr3_length: 15; cdr3_aa: CASSPPSGEGYGYTF
v_call: TRBV2; cdr3_length: 13; cdr3_aa: CASIWTPGTEAFF
v_call: TRBV15; cdr3_length: 12; cdr3_aa: CATSRVGDTQYF
v_call: TRBV19; cdr3_length: 12; cdr3_aa: CASSKETEPLHF
v_call: TRBV10-2; cdr3_length: 11; cdr3_aa: CASRDFETQYF
v_call: TRBV7-6; cdr3_length: 15; cdr3_aa: CASTQMGGTQETQYF
v_call: TRBV9; cdr3_length: 14; cdr3_aa: CASSDLPPADTQYF
v_call: TRBV5-4; cdr3_length: 14; cdr3_aa: CASRFTTGVGGYTF
v_call: TRBV19; cdr3_length: 15; cdr3_aa: CASSIQGQGAQPQHF
v_call: TRBV21-1; cdr3_length: 16; cdr3_aa: CASSKEVGGNWETQYF
v_call: TRBV11-3; cdr3_length: 13; cdr3_aa: CASSLAGGGELFF
v_call: TRBV6-5; cdr3_length: 14; cdr3_aa: CASGTEQGNTEAFF
v_call: TRBV27; cdr3_length: 16; cdr3_aa: CASSSLPDPERQPQHF
v_call: TRBV7-9; cdr3_length: 14; cdr3_aa: CASSPWTEHYGYTF
v_call: TRBV5-6; cdr3_length: 13; cdr3_aa: CASSLDIGNTIYF